This TCR beta chain came from a study of T cells in Graves' hyperthyroidism and ophthalmopathy. The CDR3 regions of TCR beta were amplified from RNA transcripts. Researchers ran a first-round RT-PCR on the TCR CDR3 using the HTBI primer set. Each CDR3 protein gets one entry after TCRdb re-called the multiplex PCR reads with MiXCR. Found here are 300,000 to 450,000 distinct CDR3 sequences, less than 20% of them singletons; the top ten hold 35% to 45%. Germline V lookup: CDR1 MNHEY, CDR2 SMNVEV (reference sequence). The length of the CDR3 is 11 residues. The V end lost 5 bases, the J end lost 10 bases, and 9 bases lay between the germline ends.

The chain carries TRBV27 and TRBJ2-1; D is ambiguous. This sequence was found in a man aged 18-30 years with Graves' ophthalmopathy. Source material: blood. The CDR3 here is CASSTLREQFF. DNA of the CDR3: TGTGCCAGCAGTACGTTAAGGGAGCAGTTCTTC.